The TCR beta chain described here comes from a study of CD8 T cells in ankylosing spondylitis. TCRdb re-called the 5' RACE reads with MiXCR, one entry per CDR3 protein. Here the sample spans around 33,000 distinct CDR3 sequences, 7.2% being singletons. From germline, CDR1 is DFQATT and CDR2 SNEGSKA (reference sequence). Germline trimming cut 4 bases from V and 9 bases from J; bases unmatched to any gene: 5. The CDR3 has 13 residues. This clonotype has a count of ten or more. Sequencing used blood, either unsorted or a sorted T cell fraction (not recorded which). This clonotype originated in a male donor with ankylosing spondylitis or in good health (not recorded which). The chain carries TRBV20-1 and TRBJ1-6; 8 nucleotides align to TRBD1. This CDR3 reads CSAKQGESSPLHF. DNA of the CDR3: TGCAGTGCTAAACAGGGGGAAAGTTCACCCCTCCACTTT.